The 2 T cell receptor beta chains presented below share a single source sample, sequenced in a study of T cell repertoires in cytomegalovirus infection. TCRdb re-called the reads with MiXCR, one entry per CDR3 protein. The table has 150,000 to 200,000 distinct CDR3 sequences, approximately 20% seen once. Sequenced material: PBMCs. Receptor source: a human donor in good health (CMV status not recorded). Some clones in this sample may be carry-over from other donors' samples.

The rearrangement uses TRBV20-1 and TRBJ1-6; D ambiguous. The CDR3 length is 14 residues. Deletions cut 3 bases from V and 8 bases from J, with 14 bases between. Per germline, CDR1 DFQATT and CDR2 SNEGSKA (reference sequence). CDR3 residues: CSASLDLYDSPLHF. The CDR3 nucleotides are TGCAGTGCTAGTCTGGACCTTTATGATTCACCCCTCCACTTT.

This clonotype turned up a few times. CDR3 loop: CSAREVGPTEQYF. CDR3 sequence (DNA): TGCAGTGCTAGAGAAGTTGGTCCGACCGAGCAGTACTTC. The chain carries TRBV20-1 and TRBJ2-7; no clear D gene. CDR1 is DFQATT and CDR2 is SNEGSKA in the germline V gene (reference sequence). CDR3 length: 13 residues. V shed 0 bases and J shed 6 bases, with 12 bases lying between them.